This TCR beta chain was observed in a study of CD8+CD57+ T cells in acquired aplastic anemia. The overall study: Around 3.2 ug was the average amount of DNA from sorted CD4+ and CD8+ cells. The average read count for CD4+ cells in healthy donors was around 11 million. Study-wide findings and caveats: Between the patient and control groups, CD8+ Simpson's diversity did not differ significantly. Patients and controls were found to share twenty-nine CD8+ CDR3 sequences.

Details on this clonotype: Its antigen is as yet unknown.

Genomic DNA acted as the template from which TCR beta VDJ combination and CDR3 sequence profiling were carried out. One entry per CDR3 protein, called by TCRdb with MiXCR from the reads. The sample includes about 220,000 distinct CDR3 sequences, approximately 35% of them seen just once. This CDR3 has 13 residues. Germline CDR1 reads SQVTM; CDR2 reads ANQGSEA. V lost 4 bases to trimming and J lost 6 bases; unmatched junction nucleotides: 5. The chain is built from TRBV29-1 and TRBJ2-7; 11 bases are a match to TRBD1. The source of this sequence is a human donor in good health, serving as a control. The sequencing input was sorted CD4+, CD8+, or CD8+CD57+ T cells (not recorded which) from PBMCs. The CDR3 spells CSVVGQGAFEQYF. As DNA, the CDR3 is TGCAGCGTTGTAGGACAGGGGGCTTTCGAGCAGTACTTC.